The T cell receptor beta chain described here comes from a study of T-cell memory formation after mild COVID-19 (dated by TCRdb to the early 2020s). A note on the overall study: TCR sequence clusters from the two donors were largely donor specific. In two donors, T-cell clones that expanded and contracted after mild COVID-19 were followed by sequencing TCRalpha and TCRbeta repertoires longitudinally. The cohort was made up of two young adult volunteers, one female and one male, who were previously healthy. Overall results and qualifications from the work: From day 15 to 85, contracting clones showed balanced CD4/CD8 phenotypes, whereas a second wave of clones that expanded from day 15 to 37 leaned towards CD4+. SARS-CoV-2 specificity was not confirmed for the second-wave clones peaking on day 37. Only a couple of mild cases were covered by the study, and larger cohorts that include severe cases with pre-infection samples were considered necessary. Contracting CD4+ clones were found mainly in CM and EM memory subsets, while CD8+ clones were enriched in EMRA. Some responding clones were detected in pre-infection memory, suggesting pre-existing cross-reactive memory T cells joined the SARS-CoV-2 response.

Instrument on record: Illumina NovaSeq 6000. TCRalpha and TCRbeta cDNA libraries were built by 5'RACE with constant-segment primers, adding sample barcodes and unique molecular identifiers. Trizol reagent was used to extract RNA from every sample. The libraries were amplified in two PCR steps, and the second step added a second sample barcode and Illumina TruSeq adapters. Libraries were sequenced on an Illumina NovaSeq with 2 x 150 bp paired-end reads. Under the source paper's analysis protocol: Reads were demultiplexed and collapsed into UMI-guided consensus sequences with migec v1.2.7. Using mixcr v2.1.11, the UMI consensuses were aligned to TRA and TRB V and J templates and assembled into clonotypes. Clonotypes were classified as expanded or contracted when called significant by both edgeR and NoisET, with noise models trained on biological replicates. edgeR calls used a false discovery rate-adjusted p below 0.01 and a log2 fold-change threshold of 1. As an exploratory analysis of dynamics, max-normalized trajectories of the 1000 most abundant clonotypes were examined with PCA combined with hierarchical clustering. Separately sequenced CD4+ and CD8+ repertoires were used to assign the CD4 or CD8 phenotype of responding clones. TCRdb reprocessed the public reads (quality trimming at Q25 with fastp, clone calling with MiXCR) and kept in-frame beta chains. Each entry is one CDR3 protein sequence, shown with its most common DNA and genes. These V and J calls are TCRdb output, not the study's own analysis. This sample gives 200,000 to 300,000 distinct CDR3 sequences in total; about a sixth of them show up just once. Approximately 20% of the sample rests with the top ten.

PBMCs were isolated by Ficoll-Paque density gradient centrifugation. Per the germline V gene, SGHVS is the CDR1 and FNYEAQ is the CDR2. Taken from cysteine to phenylalanine, the CDR3 has 15 residues. Only the CDR3 part of the read is kept: 45 bases, read in frame from the first base. A distance of 10 bases separates the germline ends of V and J, which lose 6 bases and 1 base respectively. Remarks on this clonotype: The target of this receptor is not known. Base qualities are not recorded, but no much larger clone differs from it by a single base.

This clonotype was sampled from a man in his late teens or twenties who had mild COVID-19 (a few samples of this study predate the infection). The sample titles of this study are shuffled in the database, so cell type and time point are left out; the donor was told from shared clones. Recombination linked TRBV7-6 to TRBJ2-6; the D gene is possibly TRBD1, with 6 bases matching. The sequencing input was PBMCs or a T cell subset sorted from them (not recorded which). The DNA sequence follows: TGTGCCAGCAGTCTAGGACAGTCTGGGGCCAACGTCCTGACTTTC. It specifies CASSLGQSGANVLTF.